The 11 T cell receptor beta chains below were found in one sample sequenced in a study of blood T cell repertoires in COVID-19 (dated by TCRdb to 2018 to 2021). Libraries were prepared through the immunoSEQ multiplex PCR assay. The clones in this table, taken by TCRdb from immuneACCESS, are in-frame only. Not every clone is retained; where verified, under half of the shortfall comes from an unresolved V gene, and the cause of the rest is unknown. The sample table contains about 230,000 clones; only one count was recorded for about 85% of them. Over 9.5% of the sample goes to the ten largest clones. Source material: peripheral blood. All receptors come from a woman under 30 who had recovered from COVID-19.

The chain recombines TRBV6-6 with TRBJ2-2, with TRBD2 identical over 7 bases. After removal of 5 bases from V and 2 bases from J, the junction contained 11 bases not matched to a gene. The CDR3 totals 17 residues. Germline CDR1 is MNHNY and CDR2 is SVGAGI (reference sequence). CDR3 coding DNA: TGTGCCAGCAGTCAGACCGGACTAGGGTATAACACCGGGGAGCTGTTTTTT. Protein sequence: CASSQTGLGYNTGELFF.

The chain is built from TRBV7-2 and TRBJ2-7; D ambiguous. Germline assignment: CDR1 SGHTA and CDR2 FQGNSA. V was shortened by 1 base and J by 2 bases, with 9 bases between the two germline ends. This CDR3 spans 14 amino acids. The CDR3 DNA reads as TGTGCCAGCAGCTTAGGGGTAGCCCCCTACGAGCAGTACTTC. Its protein product is CASSLGVAPYEQYF.

The rearrangement joins TRBV13 to TRBJ2-5; D ambiguous. This CDR3 has 12 amino acids. CDR1 PRHDT and CDR2 FYEKMQ come from the germline V gene (reference sequence). V was trimmed by 5 bases and J by 3 bases, leaving 7 bases between them. The CDR3 spells CASSRSKETQYF. Written as DNA, the CDR3 is TGTGCCAGCAGCCGGTCGAAAGAGACCCAGTACTTC.

In regard to this clone: The sample carries other DNA sequences with the same CDR3. The V and J genes are TRBV6-2 or TRBV6-3 and TRBJ1-5; no definite D call. The CDR3 covers 16 residues. V lost 2 bases, J lost 2 bases, and 13 bases lay in between. Germline values: CDR1 MNHEY, CDR2 SVGEGT. CDR3: CASSYPPGRGNQPQHF. CDR3 in DNA: TGTGCCAGCAGTTACCCCCCGGGGAGGGGCAATCAGCCCCAGCATTTT.

The chain couples TRBV18 to TRBJ2-1; TRBD2 matches at 8 bases. The J segment lost 2 bases and the V segment lost 6 bases, leaving 9 bases of the junction unmatched. CDR3 size: 16 residues. The germline gives CDR1 KGHSH, CDR2 LQKENI. CDR3 bases: TGTGCCAGCTCCCGACTGGGGCGGGAGGCCTACAATGAGCAGTTCTTC. Amino acids: CASSRLGREAYNEQFF.

The rearrangement links TRBV12-3 or TRBV12-4 to TRBJ1-1; D is unresolved. V lost 3 bases to trimming and J lost 5 bases, with 10 bases between them. This CDR3 spans 13 amino acids. DNA of the CDR3: TGTGCCAGCAGTTTCATGGTGGAGACTGAAGCTTTCTTT. Protein sequence: CASSFMVETEAFF.

There are a few counts of this clone. This chain connects TRBV5-1 to TRBJ2-1; D may be TRBD2 (5 bases). Germline CDR1 reads SGHRS; CDR2 reads YFSETQ. The CDR3 totals 13 residues. The germline V and J ends were trimmed by 0 bases and 5 bases, with 6 bases remaining between them. For the CDR3, the DNA is TGCGCCAGCAGCTTGGCGGGAAACAATGAGCAGTTCTTC. Protein: CASSLAGNNEQFF.

This sequence joins TRBV7-3 and TRBJ2-7; TRBD2 matches 7 bases. Germline V gives CDR1 SGHTA, CDR2 FQGTGA. V shed 1 base, J shed 4 bases, and the junction held 10 bases outside the gene matches. The CDR3 length is 16 residues. Here the CDR3 DNA reads TGTGCCAGCAGCTTAAGCGCGGGAGACTACGGGTACGAGCAGTACTTC. It is translated as CASSLSAGDYGYEQYF. Variable domain in full (rest from reference TRBV7-3 and TRBJ2-7): GAGVSQTPSNKVTEKGKYVELRCDPISGHTALYWYRQSLGQGPEFLIYFQGTGAADDSGLPNDRFFAVRPEGSVSTLKIQRTERGDSAVYLCASSLSAGDYGYEQYFGPGTRLTVT.

The chain is built from TRBV7-5 and TRBJ1-2. TRBV7-5 is shown as a pseudogene. CDR3 size: 12 residues. Here the CDR3 reads CVRSLARVGYTF. The CDR3 region has the DNA TGTGTCAGAAGCTTAGCTCGGGTTGGCTACACCTTC.

J is TRBJ1-2 and V is TRBV7-2; TRBD1 is a possible D gene (6 bases). CDR1 and CDR2 from the germline V gene are SGHTA and FQGNSA. The CDR3 is 17 amino acids. The V end was cut by 5 bases, the J end by 5 bases, with 24 bases between. The CDR3 loop is CASSLSSGTNYLYGYTF. CDR3 DNA: TGTGCCAGCAGCCTCTCATCCGGGACAAACTATCTATATGGCTACACCTTC.

This clone occurred a few times. This rearrangement joins TRBV4-2 to TRBJ2-3, with D perhaps TRBD2 (6 bases). Trimming took 3 bases from V and 7 from J, leaving 14 bases between them. This CDR3 has 14 residues. In germline, CDR1 is LGHNA, CDR2 YNFKEQ. CDR3 amino acids: CASSQGLSGNTQYF. The CDR3 nucleotides read TGTGCCAGCAGCCAGGGACTGTCGGGAAATACGCAGTATTTT.